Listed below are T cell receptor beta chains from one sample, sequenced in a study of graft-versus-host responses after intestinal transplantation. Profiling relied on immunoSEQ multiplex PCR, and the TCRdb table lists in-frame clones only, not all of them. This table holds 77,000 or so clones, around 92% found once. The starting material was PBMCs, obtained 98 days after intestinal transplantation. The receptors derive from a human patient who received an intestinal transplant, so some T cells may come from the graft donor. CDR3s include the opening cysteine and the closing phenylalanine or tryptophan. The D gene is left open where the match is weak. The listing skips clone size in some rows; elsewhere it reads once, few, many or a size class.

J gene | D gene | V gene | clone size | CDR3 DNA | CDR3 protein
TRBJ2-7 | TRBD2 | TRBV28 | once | TGTGCCAGCAGTCCGGTGACTAGCGGGGTGGGGGAGCAGTACTTC | CASSPVTSGVGEQYF
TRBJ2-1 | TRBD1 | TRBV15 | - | TGTGCCACCAGCAAAGGACAGGGAGCATCCTACAATGAGCAGTTCTTC | CATSKGQGASYNEQFF
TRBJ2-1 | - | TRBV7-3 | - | TGTGCCAGCACCACGAGCGGGTCTAATGAGCAGTTCTTC | CASTTSGSNEQFF
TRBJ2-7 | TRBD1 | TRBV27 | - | TGTGCCAGCAGTACCTTACCTTCGGGACAGGGGGGGCACGAGCAGTACTTC | CASSTLPSGQGGHEQYF
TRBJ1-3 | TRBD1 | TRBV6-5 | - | TGTGCCAGCAGGCAACAGGGGACGTCTGGAAACACCATATATTTT | CASRQQGTSGNTIYF
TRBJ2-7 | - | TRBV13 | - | TGTGCCAGCAGCTTAGAGGGTTCCTACGAGCAGTACTTC | CASSLEGSYEQYF
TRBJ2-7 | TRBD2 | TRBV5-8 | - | TGTGCCAGCAGCTTCCGGGGGCTAGCGGGACCCTCCTACGAGCAGTACTTC | CASSFRGLAGPSYEQYF
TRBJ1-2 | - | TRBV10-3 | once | TGTGCCATCAGTGACCCAACAGGGAACTATGGCTACACCTTC | CAISDPTGNYGYTF
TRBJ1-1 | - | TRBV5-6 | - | TGTGCCAGCAGCTTGGCCGCGGGGGACACTGAAGCTTTCTTT | CASSLAAGDTEAFF
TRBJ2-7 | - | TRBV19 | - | TGTGCCAGTAAAGATACGGGCTCCTACGAGCAGTACTTC | CASKDTGSYEQYF
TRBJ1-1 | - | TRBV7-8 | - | TGTGCCAGCAGCTTAGATGTGGGGAACACTGAAGCTTTCTTT | CASSLDVGNTEAFF
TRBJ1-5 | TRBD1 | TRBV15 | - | TGTGCCACCAGCAGAGTCAATACAGGGGCAACGAATCAGCCCCAGCATTTT | CATSRVNTGATNQPQHF
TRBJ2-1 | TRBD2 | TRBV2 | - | TGTGCCGCGCGGGAGGGCGTCTACAATGAGCAGTTCTTC | CAAREGVYNEQFF
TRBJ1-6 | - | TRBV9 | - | TGTGCCAGCAGCGTAGAAGGGTATAATTCACCCCTCCACTTT | CASSVEGYNSPLHF
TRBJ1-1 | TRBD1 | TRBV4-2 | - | TGTGCCAGCAGCCAGGGGACAGTCAACACTGAAGCTTTCTTT | CASSQGTVNTEAFF
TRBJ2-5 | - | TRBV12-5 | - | TGTGCTTCTACAGCCCGCCCTTTACCGGCGGCGACCCAGTACTTC | CASTARPLPAATQYF
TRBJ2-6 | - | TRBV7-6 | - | TGTGCCAGCAGCTTAAGTCCGTGGGGGAAAAACTCTGGGGCCAACGTCCTGACTTTC | CASSLSPWGKNSGANVLTF
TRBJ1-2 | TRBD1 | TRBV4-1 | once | TGCGCCAGCAGCCCCCAGGGGGTTAACTATGGCTACACCTTC | CASSPQGVNYGYTF